This T cell receptor (beta chain) is from a study of molecular identifiers for immune sequencing clone quantification. TCRdb used MiXCR to reprocess the PCR reads, holding one entry per CDR3 protein. Among 60,000 to 80,000 distinct CDR3 sequences listed, 15% to 20% were seen once. As for this clonotype: Its antigen is not identified. A much larger clone sits a single nucleotide away, making a read error possible. No conserved phenylalanine or tryptophan ends this CDR3, so it is likely a read error.

Naive CD8 T cells were FACS-sorted by CD8+CD4-CCR7+CD45RA+ markers. Study observations and caveats: Clones of above 20 RNA copies carried over 99% of effector molecules; in naive cells they carried under 1%. Clone sizes that are highly expanded could be underestimated when identical TCR molecules share a barcode.

This receptor was identified in a human donor in good health. Some libraries in this study had Jurkat cell RNA spiked in. Sequenced sample: naive CD8+ T cells from blood, with Jurkat cell RNA spiked in. Subset in this sample: FACS-sorted CD8+CD4-CCR7+CD45RA+ naive T cells.

The CDR3, as DNA: TGCAGTGCTAGAGATCAAAACGGGACTAGCACCTACGAGCAGTACCTC. It codes for CSARDQNGTSTYEQYL. The rearrangement joins TRBV20-1 to TRBJ2-7; 9 nucleotides align to TRBD2. This CDR3 region has 16 residues. Germline CDR1 and CDR2: DFQATT and SNEGSKA (reference sequence). Losses at the gene ends were 0 bases for V and 2 bases for J; bases not matched to a gene: 8.